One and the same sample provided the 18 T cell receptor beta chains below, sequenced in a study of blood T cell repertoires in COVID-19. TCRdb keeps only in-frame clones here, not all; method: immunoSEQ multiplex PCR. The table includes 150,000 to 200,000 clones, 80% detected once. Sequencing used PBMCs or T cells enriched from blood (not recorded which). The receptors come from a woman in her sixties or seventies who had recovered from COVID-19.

CDR3 sequence reads: CASSIGGNNSPLHF. Written as DNA, the CDR3 is TGTGCCAGTAGTATCGGGGGTAATAATTCACCCCTCCACTTT. This rearrangement joins TRBV19 to TRBJ1-6, with D tentatively TRBD1 (5 bases). Trimming removed 3 bases from V and 5 bases from J, with 8 bases in between. The CDR3 runs 14 residues. The germline CDR1 and CDR2 sequences are LNHDA and SQIVND (reference sequence). Full variable domain (rest looked up from reference TRBV19 and TRBJ1-6): DGGITQSPKYLFRKEGQNVTLSCEQNLNHDAMYWYRQDPGQGLRLIYYSQIVNDFQKGDIAEGYSVSREKKESFPLTVTSAQKNPTAFYLCASSIGGNNSPLHFGNGTRLTVT.

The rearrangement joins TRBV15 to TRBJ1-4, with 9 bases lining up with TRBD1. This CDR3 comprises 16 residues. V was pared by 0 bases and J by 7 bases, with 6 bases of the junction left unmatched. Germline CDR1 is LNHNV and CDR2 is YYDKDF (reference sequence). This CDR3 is CATSRDRDREGEKLFF. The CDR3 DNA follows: TGTGCCACCAGCAGAGATAGGGACAGGGAAGGTGAAAAACTGTTTTTT.

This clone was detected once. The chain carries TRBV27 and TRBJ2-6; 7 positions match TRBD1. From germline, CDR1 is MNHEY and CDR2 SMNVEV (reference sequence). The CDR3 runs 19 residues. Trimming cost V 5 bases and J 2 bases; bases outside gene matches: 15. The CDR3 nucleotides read TGTGCCAGCAGTATTGACAGGGAATATGTGTTGGCTGGGGCCAACGTCCTGACTTTC. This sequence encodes CASSIDREYVLAGANVLTF.

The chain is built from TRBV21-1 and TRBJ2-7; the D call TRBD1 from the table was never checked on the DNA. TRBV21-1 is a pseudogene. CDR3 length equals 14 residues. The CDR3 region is CASSKGQGAYEQYF. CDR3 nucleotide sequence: TGTGCCAGCAGCAAAGGACAGGGGGCATACGAGCAGTACTTC.

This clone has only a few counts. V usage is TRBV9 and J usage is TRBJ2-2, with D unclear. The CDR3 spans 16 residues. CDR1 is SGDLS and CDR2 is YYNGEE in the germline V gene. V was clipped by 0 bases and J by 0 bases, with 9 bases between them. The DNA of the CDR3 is TGTGCCAGCAGCGTAGATCTCCCTTCGAACACCGGGGAGCTGTTTTTT. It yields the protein CASSVDLPSNTGELFF.

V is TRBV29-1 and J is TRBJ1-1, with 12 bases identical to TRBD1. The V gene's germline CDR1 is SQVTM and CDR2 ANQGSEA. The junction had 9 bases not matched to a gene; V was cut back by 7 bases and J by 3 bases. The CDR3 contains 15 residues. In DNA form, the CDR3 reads TGCAGCGGAACCGGGACAGGGGGCGCCGACACTGAAGCTTTCTTT. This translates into CSGTGTGGADTEAFF.

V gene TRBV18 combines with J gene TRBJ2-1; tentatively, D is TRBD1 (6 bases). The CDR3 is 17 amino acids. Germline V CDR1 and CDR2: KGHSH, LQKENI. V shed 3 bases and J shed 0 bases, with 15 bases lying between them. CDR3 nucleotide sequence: TGTGCCAGCTCACCGGAGGCAGGGGTCCGCTCCTACAATGAGCAGTTCTTC. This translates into CASSPEAGVRSYNEQFF.

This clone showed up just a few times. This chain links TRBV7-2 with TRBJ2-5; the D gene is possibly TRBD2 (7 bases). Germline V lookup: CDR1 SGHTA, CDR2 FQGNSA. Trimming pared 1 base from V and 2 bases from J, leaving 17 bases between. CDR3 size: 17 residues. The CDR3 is CASSLGAGATSQETQYF. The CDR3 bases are TGTGCCAGCAGCTTAGGGGCGGGGGCTACGTCACAAGAGACCCAGTACTTC.

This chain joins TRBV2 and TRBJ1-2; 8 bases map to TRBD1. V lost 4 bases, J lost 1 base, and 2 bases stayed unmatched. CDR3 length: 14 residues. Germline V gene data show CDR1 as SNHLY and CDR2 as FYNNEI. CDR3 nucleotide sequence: TGTGCCAGCAGTGGGGGACAGGTTAACTATGGCTACACCTTC. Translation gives CASSGGQVNYGYTF.

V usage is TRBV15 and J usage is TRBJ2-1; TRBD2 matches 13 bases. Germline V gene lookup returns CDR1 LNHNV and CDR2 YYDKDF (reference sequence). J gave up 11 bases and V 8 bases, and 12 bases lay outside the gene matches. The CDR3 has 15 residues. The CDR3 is CATEAGGTSGAQQFF. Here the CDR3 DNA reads TGTGCCACCGAAGCAGGGGGGACTAGCGGGGCGCAGCAGTTCTTC.

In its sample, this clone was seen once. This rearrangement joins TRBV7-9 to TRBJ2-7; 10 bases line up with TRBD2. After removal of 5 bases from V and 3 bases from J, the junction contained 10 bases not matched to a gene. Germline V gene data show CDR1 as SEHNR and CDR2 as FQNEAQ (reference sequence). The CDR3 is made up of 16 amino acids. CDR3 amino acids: CASSALLAGPLYEQYF. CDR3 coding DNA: TGTGCCAGCAGCGCCCTACTAGCGGGGCCCCTCTACGAGCAGTACTTC. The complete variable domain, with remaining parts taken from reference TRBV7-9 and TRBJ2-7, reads DTGVSQNPRHKITKRGQNVTFRCDPISEHNRLYWYRQTLGQGPEFLTYFQNEAQLEKSRLLSDRFSAERPKGSFSTLEIQRTEQGDSAMYLCASSALLAGPLYEQYFGPGTRLTVT.

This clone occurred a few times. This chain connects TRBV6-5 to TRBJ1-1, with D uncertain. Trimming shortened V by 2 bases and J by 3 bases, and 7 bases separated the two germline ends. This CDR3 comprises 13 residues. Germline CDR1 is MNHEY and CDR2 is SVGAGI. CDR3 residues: CASSYPPYTEAFF. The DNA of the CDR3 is TGTGCCAGCAGTTACCCTCCTTACACTGAAGCTTTCTTT.

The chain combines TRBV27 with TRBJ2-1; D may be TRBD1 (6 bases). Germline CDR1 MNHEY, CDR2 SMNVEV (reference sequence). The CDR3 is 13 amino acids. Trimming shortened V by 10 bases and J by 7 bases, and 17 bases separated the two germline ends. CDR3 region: CATLNRVGNEQFF. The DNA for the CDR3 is TGTGCCACCTTAAACAGGGTGGGGAATGAGCAGTTCTTC.

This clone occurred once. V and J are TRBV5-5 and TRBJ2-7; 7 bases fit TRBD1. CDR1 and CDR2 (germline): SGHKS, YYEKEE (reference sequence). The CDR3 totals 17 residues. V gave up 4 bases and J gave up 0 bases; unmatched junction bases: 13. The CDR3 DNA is TGTGCCAGCAGCCCCAGAACGGGGACAGCGTACTCCTACGAGCAGTACTTC. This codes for CASSPRTGTAYSYEQYF. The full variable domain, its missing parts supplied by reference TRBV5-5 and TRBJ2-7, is DAGVTQSPTHLIKTRGQQVTLRCSPISGHKSVSWYQQVLGQGPQFIFQYYEKEERGRGNFPDRFSARQFPNYSSELNVNALLLGDSALYLCASSPRTGTAYSYEQYFGPGTRLTVT.

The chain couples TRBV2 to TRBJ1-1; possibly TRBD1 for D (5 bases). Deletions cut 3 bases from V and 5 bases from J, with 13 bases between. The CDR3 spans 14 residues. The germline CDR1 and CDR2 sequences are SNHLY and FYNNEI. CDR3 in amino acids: CASSDGGGRTEAFF. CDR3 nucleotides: TGTGCCAGCAGTGACGGGGGGGGAAGGACTGAAGCTTTCTTT.

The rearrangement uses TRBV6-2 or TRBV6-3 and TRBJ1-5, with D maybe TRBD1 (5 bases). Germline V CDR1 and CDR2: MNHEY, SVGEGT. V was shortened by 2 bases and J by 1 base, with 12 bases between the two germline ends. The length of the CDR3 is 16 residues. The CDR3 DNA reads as TGTGCCAGCAGTTACCAGGGTACACTCAGCAATCAGCCCCAGCATTTT. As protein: CASSYQGTLSNQPQHF.

The CDR3 sequence is CASSEGFGNEQFF. DNA for the CDR3: TGTGCCAGCAGTGAGGGCTTCGGCAATGAGCAGTTCTTC. The J gene is TRBJ2-1, the V gene TRBV2, with D unclear. V lost 3 bases to trimming and J lost 6 bases, with 9 bases between them. Per germline, CDR1 SNHLY and CDR2 FYNNEI. This CDR3 is 13 amino acids long. The full variable domain, with the rest looked up from reference TRBV2 and TRBJ2-1, is EPEVTQTPSHQVTQMGQEVILRCVPISNHLYFYWYRQILGQKVEFLVSFYNNEISEKSEIFDDQFSVERPDGSNFTLKIRSTKLEDSAMYFCASSEGFGNEQFFGPGTRLTVL.

CDR3 residues: CASSELQSRSYNSPLHF. The CDR3 bases are TGTGCCAGCAGCGAGTTACAGAGCCGCTCCTATAATTCACCCCTCCACTTT. This sequence joins TRBV5-6 and TRBJ1-6; D uncertain. CDR3 length: 17 residues. V lost 4 bases to trimming and J lost 0 bases, with 14 bases between them. Germline V gene data show CDR1 as SGHDT and CDR2 as YYEEEE.